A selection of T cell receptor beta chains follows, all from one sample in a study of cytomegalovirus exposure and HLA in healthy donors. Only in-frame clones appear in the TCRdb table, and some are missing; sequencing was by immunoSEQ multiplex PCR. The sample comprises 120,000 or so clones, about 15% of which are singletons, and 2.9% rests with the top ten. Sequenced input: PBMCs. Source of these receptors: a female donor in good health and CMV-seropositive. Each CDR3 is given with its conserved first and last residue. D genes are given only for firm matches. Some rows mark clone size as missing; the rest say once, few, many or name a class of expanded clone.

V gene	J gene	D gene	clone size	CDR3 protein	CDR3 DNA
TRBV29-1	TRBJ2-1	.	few	CSVARGSYNEQFF	TGCAGCGTTGCCCGGGGGTCCTACAATGAGCAGTTCTTC
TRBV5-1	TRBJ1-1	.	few	CASSLAYRRAEAFF	TGCGCCAGCAGCTTGGCCTACAGGAGGGCTGAAGCTTTCTTT
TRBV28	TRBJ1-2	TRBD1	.	CASRTEGASVEGYTF	TGTGCCAGCAGGACTGAGGGGGCCTCAGTGGAAGGCTACACCTTC
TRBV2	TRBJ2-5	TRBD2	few	CASSVGLIKTQYF	TGTGCCAGCAGCGTGGGACTAATAAAGACCCAGTACTTC
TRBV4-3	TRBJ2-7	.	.	CASSQGTARTYEQYF	TGCGCCAGCAGCCAAGGGACAGCCAGAACCTACGAGCAGTACTTC
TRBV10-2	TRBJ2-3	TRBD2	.	CASMGTSGALTDTQYF	TGCGCCAGCATGGGAACTAGCGGGGCCCTCACAGATACGCAGTATTTT
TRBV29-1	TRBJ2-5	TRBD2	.	CSVVTSGAYPQETQYF	TGCAGCGTTGTCACTAGCGGGGCCTACCCTCAAGAGACCCAGTACTTC
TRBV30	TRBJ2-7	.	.	CAWTSGTKGDEQYF	TGTGCCTGGACCAGCGGGACAAAAGGGGACGAGCAGTACTTC
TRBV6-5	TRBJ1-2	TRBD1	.	CASRADRAYGSYTF	TGTGCCAGCAGAGCGGACAGGGCCTATGGTAGCTACACCTTC
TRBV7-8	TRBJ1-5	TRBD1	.	CASSTTGASNQPQHF	TGTGCCAGCAGTACAACAGGGGCTAGCAATCAGCCCCAGCATTTT